Reported below is one TCR beta chain. This clonotype occurred a few times. The specificity of this receptor is unknown. No per-base quality is available; no much larger clone lies one base away. This sample is drawn from a study of T cells after yellow fever vaccination (dated by TCRdb to between 2018 and 2020). Study-level background: Libraries from fractions with low cell numbers were prepared with the SMART-Seq v4 Ultra Low Input RNA kit. Bulk TCR alpha and beta repertoires were sequenced longitudinally to track T-cell clones before and after primary and booster YFV17D yellow fever vaccination. Two healthy male donors, one aged 18 to 29 and one aged 30 to 40 years, made up the cohort. Blood was drawn at multiple timepoints before and after primary and secondary immunization, with bulk PBMC replicates and cell subsets isolated.

V and J are truncated by 2 bases and 2 bases respectively, leaving an intervening sequence of 10 bases. From cysteine to phenylalanine, the CDR3 is 14 amino acids long. CDR3 DNA is the only sequence kept; it has 42 bases, read in frame from the first base. CDR1 and CDR2 are read off the germline V gene as MNHEY and SVGAGI. These reads were obtained on an Illumina NovaSeq 6000. TCR cDNA was synthesized by 5'RACE template switching, which introduced a universal primer site and unique molecular identifiers. Priming of cDNA synthesis was performed from both the TCR alpha and TCR beta constant segments. Two PCR steps were used to amplify libraries, with sample barcodes and sequencing adapters being added in the second step. Sequencing of libraries was performed on Illumina HiSeq 2500 (2x100 bp) or NovaSeq (2x150 bp). From the authors' description of their analysis: Reads were demultiplexed and collapsed into UMI consensus sequences with MIGEC, and V(D)J alignment was performed with MiXCR. Using edgeR on replicate PBMC samples, clonotypes were called vaccine-responding if FDR was below 0.01 and the log2 fold change was above 5 up to day 15. Each bulk clonotype was labeled CD4 or CD8 based on which sequenced repertoire, CD4 or CD8, contained the clonotype at higher abundance. TCRdb itself trimmed the public reads at Q25 with fastp, ran MiXCR and retained productive beta chains. Each entry is one CDR3 protein sequence, shown with its most common DNA and genes. None of the V and J calls come from the authors' own analysis; TCRdb made them. The sample includes fewer than 350,000 distinct CDR3 sequences, with approximately 4.3% observed a single time. 15% to 20% of the sample belongs to the ten largest clones.

The treatment or condition label of this sample denotes: live attenuated yellow fever vaccine strain. At every blood-draw timepoint, two biological replicates of bulk PBMCs were collected. PBMCs were isolated from peripheral blood using a standard Ficoll-Paque protocol. TriZol was used to extract RNA from bulk PBMCs, CD4 and CD8 fractions, and dextramer-positive and dextramer-negative fractions. Overall study results and their limits: Because only a couple of donors were included in the study, the extent to which the findings can be generalized is limited. A small share of clonotypes was detected in both CD4 and CD8 compartments, with the overlap likely arising from convergent recombination. Because abundant contaminating clonotypes from the bulk population could be contained in FACS-sorted repertoires, computational filtering was required. Compared with the primary T-cell response, the secondary T-cell response was weaker but faster, peaking on day 5 rather than day 15. Most clones expanded after primary vaccination were re-detected after the booster (almost 98% of CD4 and 88% of CD8), suggesting broad memory maintenance.

Recombination joined TRBV6-5 with TRBJ2-7; the D gene is unclear. The sequence was collected from a man aged 18 to 29 who received the YFV17D yellow fever vaccine. This specimen consisted of PBMCs, obtained 15 days after the yellow fever booster vaccination. The bases read TGTGCCAGCAGTTACCGCACAAGACCCTACGAGCAGTACTTC. Its amino acids are CASSYRTRPYEQYF.